These 21 T cell receptor beta chains came from one sample sequenced in a study of cytomegalovirus exposure and HLA in healthy donors. The PCR had 60 Vbeta and 13 Jbeta primers. Produced via immunoSEQ multiplex PCR; TCRdb's table is partial and in-frame only. This table holds approximately 110,000 clones, over 80% found once. The specimen sequenced was PBMCs. Receptors originate from a man aged 45-60 years in good health and CMV-seronegative.

V and J are TRBV11-2 and TRBJ1-6; D is ambiguous. V lost 7 bases and J lost 9, with 16 bases in between. This CDR3 is built from 14 residues. Germline V lookup: CDR1 SGHAT, CDR2 FQNNGV. The CDR3 bases are TGTGCCAGCACCCACGGGGTAGCTAGTTCACCCCTCCACTTT. It specifies CASTHGVASSPLHF.

The rearrangement links TRBV28 to TRBJ1-3; maybe TRBD1 (6 bases). The V gene lost 9 bases and the J gene lost 9 bases, with 18 bases spanning the gap. The CDR3 is made up of 13 amino acids. The germline V gene encodes CDR1 MDHEN and CDR2 SYDVKM. The CDR3 DNA sequence: TGTGCCAGTAAGGGACACATTACCCCCACCATATATTTT. Its protein product is CASKGHITPTIYF.

In DNA form, the CDR3 reads TGTGCCAGCAGTTTAGCGGGACAGGGGGTTGCAACTAATGAAAAACTGTTTTTT. This sequence encodes CASSLAGQGVATNEKLFF. The V gene is TRBV28, the J gene TRBJ1-4, with 11 positions matching TRBD1. V lost 2 bases and J lost 0; bases outside the gene matches: 5. This CDR3 comprises 18 residues. The germline CDR1 and CDR2 sequences are MDHEN and SYDVKM.

The table lists this clone with a count of one. V gene TRBV5-4 combines with J gene TRBJ1-1; 8 positions agree with TRBD1. This CDR3 is 15 amino acids long. The trim removed 3 bases at V and 5 bases at J, leaving 9 bases unmatched. Germline-derived CDR1 and CDR2 are SGHNT and YYREEE (reference sequence). CDR3: CASSSGQGDATEAFF. Here the CDR3 DNA reads TGTGCCAGCAGCTCTGGACAGGGAGATGCGACTGAAGCTTTCTTT.

The chain couples TRBV27 to TRBJ2-5; tentative D call: TRBD2 (6 bases). CDR1 MNHEY and CDR2 SMNVEV come from the germline V gene (reference sequence). The CDR3 totals 15 residues. With 2 bases removed from V and 5 bases from J, the gap between germline ends came to 15 bases. CDR3 loop: CASSLSGGAWETQYF. As DNA, the CDR3 is TGTGCCAGCAGTTTAAGTGGAGGGGCATGGGAGACCCAGTACTTC.

The V call is TRBV4-3, the J call TRBJ2-5; 7 nucleotides agree with TRBD2. The V gene end was trimmed by 4 bases and the J gene end by 5 bases; junction bases not matched to a gene: 10. The CDR3 consists of 15 residues. Germline lookup yields CDR1 LGHNA and CDR2 YSLEER. CDR3 residues: CASSREGRDGETQYF. The DNA for the CDR3 is TGCGCCAGCAGCCGGGAGGGTCGGGACGGCGAGACCCAGTACTTC.

The J gene is TRBJ2-2, the V gene TRBV2, with 11 bases lining up with TRBD2. Germline lookup yields CDR1 SNHLY and CDR2 FYNNEI. J lost 4 bases, V lost 6 bases, and 4 bases had no gene match. The CDR3 consists of 15 residues. CDR3 residues: CASSPGTSGTGELFF. The CDR3 DNA reads TGTGCCAGCAGCCCCGGGACTAGCGGCACCGGGGAGCTGTTTTTT.

This sequence joins TRBV11-3 and TRBJ2-5, with 7 bases that match TRBD2. The CDR3 length is 14 residues. Germline CDR1 SGHNT, CDR2 YENEEA. The V gene end was trimmed by 3 bases and the J gene end by 8 bases; junction bases not matched to a gene: 9. CDR3: CASSLGEGTITQYF. CDR3 coding DNA: TGTGCCAGCAGCTTGGGGGAGGGTACAATAACCCAGTACTTC.

The chain employs TRBV27 and TRBJ1-4; 7 nucleotides line up with TRBD1. The CDR3 spans 17 residues. From germline, CDR1 is MNHEY and CDR2 SMNVEV (reference sequence). V was pared by 3 bases and J by 3 bases, with 10 bases of the junction left unmatched. The CDR3 sequence is CASSFLQTGLPNEKLFF. The CDR3 coding sequence is TGTGCCAGCAGTTTCCTCCAGACAGGGTTACCTAATGAAAAACTGTTTTTT.

The chain has TRBV7-3 and TRBJ1-2, with D maybe TRBD1 (5 bases). The CDR3 length is 16 residues. The ends were cut back, 2 bases at V and 6 bases at J, with 19 bases in the middle. The germline gives CDR1 SGHTA, CDR2 FQGTGA. This chain's CDR3 is CASSLGFGSSRDGYTF. As DNA, the CDR3 is TGTGCCAGCAGCTTAGGGTTTGGTAGTTCCAGGGATGGCTACACCTTC.

The rearrangement uses TRBV13 and TRBJ1-2; D gene ambiguous. V gave up 2 bases and J gave up 2 bases, with 9 bases separating them. The CDR3 is made up of 14 amino acids. Germline values: CDR1 PRHDT, CDR2 FYEKMQ (reference sequence). The CDR3 bases are TGTGCCAGCAGCTTACCGACGGAGAACTATGGCTACACCTTC. Translating gives CASSLPTENYGYTF. Together with reference TRBV13 and TRBJ1-2, the CDR3 gives the full variable domain: AAGVIQSPRHLIKEKRETATLKCYPIPRHDTVYWYQQGPGQDPQFLISFYEKMQSDKGSIPDRFSAQQFSDYHSELNMSSLELGDSALYFCASSLPTENYGYTFGSGTRLTVV.

CDR3 residues: CATSRRTSGPNEQFF. CDR3 sequence (DNA): TGTGCCACCAGCAGGAGGACTAGCGGACCCAATGAGCAGTTCTTC. The chain employs TRBV15 and TRBJ2-1; 10 bases are shared with TRBD2. CDR3 length: 15 amino acids. Germline V gene sequence: CDR1 LNHNV, CDR2 YYDKDF (reference sequence). V lost 3 bases and J lost 6; bases outside the gene matches: 5.

The chain has TRBV7-9 and TRBJ2-1; 12 nucleotides agree with TRBD1. The CDR3 spans 15 residues. With 5 bases clipped from V and 14 bases from J, the junction kept 13 bases outside the gene matches. Germline CDR1 reads SEHNR; CDR2 reads FQNEAQ (reference sequence). CDR3 protein: CASSPPGQGAPGEFF. DNA of the CDR3: TGTGCCAGCAGCCCCCCGGGACAGGGGGCGCCGGGGGAGTTCTTC. Full variable domain (remainder filled in from reference TRBV7-9 and TRBJ2-1): DTGVSQNPRHKITKRGQNVTFRCDPISEHNRLYWYRQTLGQGPEFLTYFQNEAQLEKSRLLSDRFSAERPKGSFSTLEIQRTEQGDSAMYLCASSPPGQGAPGEFFGPGTRLTVL.

The V and J genes are TRBV28 and TRBJ2-5; 7 bases line up with TRBD1. Trimming took 6 bases from V and 1 from J; bases not matched to a gene: 8. The CDR3 sequence is 15 residues long. Germline CDR1 reads MDHEN; CDR2 reads SYDVKM. CDR3 in DNA: TGTGCCAGCAGCTTAGGGGACAGCCTCCAAGAGACCCAGTACTTC. Amino acids: CASSLGDSLQETQYF.

This chain joins TRBV14 and TRBJ2-7, with 9 nucleotides matching TRBD2. The V segment lost 0 bases and the J segment 6 bases; nucleotides outside the gene matches: 3. CDR3 length equals 14 residues. Per the germline V gene, CDR1 is SGHDN and CDR2 is FVKESK. CDR3 DNA sequence: TGTGCCAGCAGCCAAGATGCTAGCGGGATCGAGCAGTACTTC. This codes for CASSQDASGIEQYF.

The chain is built from TRBV19 and TRBJ2-1; 13 bases match TRBD2. Germline lookup yields CDR1 LNHDA and CDR2 SQIVND (reference sequence). V shed 5 bases, J shed 11 bases, and the junction held 12 bases outside the gene matches. There are 16 residues in the CDR3. The chain's CDR3 is CASSPSLAGGLIKQFF. Here the CDR3 DNA reads TGTGCCAGTAGTCCGTCACTAGCGGGGGGGCTTATTAAGCAGTTCTTC.

The chain recombines TRBV2 with TRBJ2-4, with a possible D match to TRBD1 (5 bases). The CDR3 runs to 15 residues. Per germline, CDR1 SNHLY and CDR2 FYNNEI. V was trimmed by 7 bases and J by 5 bases, leaving 18 bases between them. CDR3 nucleotides: TGTGCCAGCACTCTATTCTGGGGCCCGGAAAACATTCAGTACTTC. Protein sequence: CASTLFWGPENIQYF.

The V gene is TRBV27, the J gene TRBJ1-1; 7 bases agree with TRBD1. The CDR3 is made up of 16 amino acids. Germline loops: CDR1 MNHEY, CDR2 SMNVEV (reference sequence). With V trimmed by 6 bases and J by 5 bases, 15 bases remained unmatched. The CDR3 DNA reads as TGTGCCAGCAGGCGACGCACAGGGGCCGGAGGGACTGAAGCTTTCTTT. Translating gives CASRRRTGAGGTEAFF.

The chain joins TRBV7-8 to TRBJ2-1, with a possible D match to TRBD2 (6 bases). CDR1 and CDR2 from the germline V gene are SGHVS and FQNEAQ. This CDR3 is built from 15 residues. The V end lost 4 bases, the J end lost 6 bases, and 16 bases lay between the germline ends. Here the CDR3 DNA reads TGTGCCAGCAGCTCCGGGGCTAGCGTGGGCAATGAGCAGTTCTTC. It is translated as CASSSGASVGNEQFF.

V is TRBV10-3 and J is TRBJ2-7; 10 nucleotides agree with TRBD2. In germline, CDR1 is ENHRY, CDR2 SYGVKD. V was pared by 4 bases and J by 5 bases, with 8 bases of the junction left unmatched. This CDR3 region has 15 residues. The CDR3 spells CAISGGLAGVNEQYF. The CDR3 DNA reads TGTGCCATCAGTGGAGGTCTAGCGGGAGTCAACGAGCAGTACTTC.

The chain has TRBV23-1 and TRBJ2-2, with TRBD2 matching over 9 bases. TRBV23-1 is annotated as an ORF whose role is uncertain. The CDR3 has 18 residues. The V and J ends lost 2 bases and 2 bases, in that order; junction bases with no gene match: 9. The CDR3: CASSQPSGNYINTGELFF. CDR3 bases: TGCGCCAGCAGTCAACCTAGCGGGAATTATATTAACACCGGGGAGCTGTTTTTT.